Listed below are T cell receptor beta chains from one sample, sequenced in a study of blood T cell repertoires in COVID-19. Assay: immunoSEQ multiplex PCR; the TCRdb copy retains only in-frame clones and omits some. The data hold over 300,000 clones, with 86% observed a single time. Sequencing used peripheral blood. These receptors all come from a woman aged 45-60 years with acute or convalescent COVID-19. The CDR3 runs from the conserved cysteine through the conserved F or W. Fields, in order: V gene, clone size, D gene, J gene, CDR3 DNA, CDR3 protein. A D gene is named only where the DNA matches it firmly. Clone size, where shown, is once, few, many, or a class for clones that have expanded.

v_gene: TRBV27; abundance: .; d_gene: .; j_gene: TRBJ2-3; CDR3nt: TGTGCCAGCAGCAACCCAGGGATCACAGATACGCAGTATTTT; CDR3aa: CASSNPGITDTQYF
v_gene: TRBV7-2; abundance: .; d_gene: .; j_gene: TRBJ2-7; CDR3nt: TGTGCCAGCAGCTTAGTACGGGGTGGTGGCGAGCAGTACTTC; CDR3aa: CASSLVRGGGEQYF
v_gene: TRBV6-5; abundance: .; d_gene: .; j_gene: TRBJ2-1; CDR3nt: TGTGCCAGCAACCCGAGTGGCTCCTACAATGAGCAGTTCTTC; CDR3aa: CASNPSGSYNEQFF
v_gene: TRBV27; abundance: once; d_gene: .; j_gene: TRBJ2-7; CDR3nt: TGTGCCAGCAGACCCGCCGGAAATTTGGGCTCGAGCTCCTACGAGCAGTACTTC; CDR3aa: CASRPAGNLGSSSYEQYF
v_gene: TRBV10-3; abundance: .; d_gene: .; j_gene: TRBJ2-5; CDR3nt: TGTGCCATCAGTGATAGGACAGCCGGCCAAGAGACCCAGTACTTC; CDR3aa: CAISDRTAGQETQYF
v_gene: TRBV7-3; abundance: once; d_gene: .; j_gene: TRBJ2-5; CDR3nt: TGTGCCAGCAGCACACCCGGAGGGACCCAGTACTTC; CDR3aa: CASSTPGGTQYF
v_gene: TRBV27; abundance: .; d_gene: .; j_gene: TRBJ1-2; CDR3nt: TGTGCCAGCAGTCCAAACAGGGTCTATGGCTACACCTTC; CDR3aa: CASSPNRVYGYTF
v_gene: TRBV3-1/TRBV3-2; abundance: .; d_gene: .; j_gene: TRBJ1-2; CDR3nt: TGTGCCAGCAGCCAAGACAGGGGCTATGGCTACACCTTC; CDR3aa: CASSQDRGYGYTF
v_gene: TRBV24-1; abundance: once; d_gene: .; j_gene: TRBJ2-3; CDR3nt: TGTGCCACCAGTGAAGCAACAGGTAATTCGGATACGCAGTATTTT; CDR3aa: CATSEATGNSDTQYF
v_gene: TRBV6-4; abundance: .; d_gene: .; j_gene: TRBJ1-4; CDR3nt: TGTGCCAGCAGCCCGGAAGCGCAGGGAAAACTGTTTTTT; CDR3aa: CASSPEAQGKLFF
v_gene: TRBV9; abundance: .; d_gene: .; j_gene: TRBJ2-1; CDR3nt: TGTGCCAGCAGCGTAATGGGGCAGAGCTCCTACAATGAGCAGTTCTTC; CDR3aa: CASSVMGQSSYNEQFF
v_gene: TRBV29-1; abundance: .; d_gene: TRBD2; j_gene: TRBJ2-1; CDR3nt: TGCAGCGAGCGTACTAGCGGACCTACCTACAATGAGCAGTTCTTC; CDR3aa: CSERTSGPTYNEQFF
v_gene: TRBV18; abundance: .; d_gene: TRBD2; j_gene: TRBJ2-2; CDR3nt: TGTGCCAGCTCACCACCCAGCGGGAGGGCCGGGGAGCTGTTTTTT; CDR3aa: CASSPPSGRAGELFF
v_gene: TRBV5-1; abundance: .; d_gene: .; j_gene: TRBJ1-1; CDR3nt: TGCGCCAGCAGGGTCGCGGTGAACACTGAAGCTTTCTTT; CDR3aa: CASRVAVNTEAFF
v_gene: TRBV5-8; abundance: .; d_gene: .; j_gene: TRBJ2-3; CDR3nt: TGTGCCAGCAGCTCCCGATCTCGGGCAGATACGCAGTATTTT; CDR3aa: CASSSRSRADTQYF
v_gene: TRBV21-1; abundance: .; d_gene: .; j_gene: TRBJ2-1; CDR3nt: TGTGCCAGCAGCAATATTACAGGCTCAAAAGATGAGCAGTTCTTC; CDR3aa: CASSNITGSKDEQFF
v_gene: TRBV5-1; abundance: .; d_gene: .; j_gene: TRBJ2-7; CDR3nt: TGCGCCAGTTTTAATTCAGGGGCGGCCTGGGGAGAGCAGTACTTC; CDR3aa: CASFNSGAAWGEQYF
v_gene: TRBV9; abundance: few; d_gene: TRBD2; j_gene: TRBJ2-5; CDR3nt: TGTGCCAGCAGCGTAGTCGGGGGGGAGACCCAGTACTTC; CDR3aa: CASSVVGGETQYF
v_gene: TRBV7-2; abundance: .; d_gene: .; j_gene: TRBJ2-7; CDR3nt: TGTGCCAGCAGCACGCGTGTAAAGCAGTACTTC; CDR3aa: CASSTRVKQYF
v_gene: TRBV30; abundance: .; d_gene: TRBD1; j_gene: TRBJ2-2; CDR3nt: TGTGCCTGGAGTAGGGGGCACGTTGGCACCGGGGAGCTGTTTTTT; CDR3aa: CAWSRGHVGTGELFF
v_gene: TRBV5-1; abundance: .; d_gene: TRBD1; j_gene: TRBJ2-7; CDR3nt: TGCGCCAGCAGCATCGTACCAGGACAGGCGAGCTCCTACGAGCAGTACTTC; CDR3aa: CASSIVPGQASSYEQYF
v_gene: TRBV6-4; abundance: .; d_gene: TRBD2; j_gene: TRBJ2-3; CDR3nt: TGTGCCAGCAGTGAAACTAGCGGGAGCTATACGCAGTATTTT; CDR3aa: CASSETSGSYTQYF
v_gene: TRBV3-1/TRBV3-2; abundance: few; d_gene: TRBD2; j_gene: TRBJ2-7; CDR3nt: TGTGCCAGCAGCCAAGGAAGCGGGAAATCCTACGAGCAGTACTTC; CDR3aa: CASSQGSGKSYEQYF
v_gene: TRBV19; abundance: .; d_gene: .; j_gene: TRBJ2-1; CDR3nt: TGTGCCAGTAGTTGGGCGGGTGAGCAGTTCTTC; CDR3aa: CASSWAGEQFF
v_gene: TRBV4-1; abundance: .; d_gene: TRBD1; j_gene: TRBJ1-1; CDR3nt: TGCGCCAGCAGCCAAGACGGGACAGGGGGCGTGTGGAATGAAGCTTTCTTT; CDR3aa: CASSQDGTGGVWNEAFF
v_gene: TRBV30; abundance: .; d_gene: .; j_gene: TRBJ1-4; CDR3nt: TGTGCCTGGAGTGTTGCAGGGCTTAATGAAAAACTGTTTTTT; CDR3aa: CAWSVAGLNEKLFF
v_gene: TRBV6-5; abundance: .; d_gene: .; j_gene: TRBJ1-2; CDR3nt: TGTGCCAGCAGTAGCGGGAGAGGCTACACCTTC; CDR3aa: CASSSGRGYTF
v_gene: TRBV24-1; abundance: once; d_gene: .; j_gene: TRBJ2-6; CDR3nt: TGTGCCACCAGTGATCCCGCCCTGGGACTCACCCCAGGGGCCAACGTCCTGACTTTC; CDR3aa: CATSDPALGLTPGANVLTF
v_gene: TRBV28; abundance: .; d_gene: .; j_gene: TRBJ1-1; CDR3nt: TGTGCCAGCAGTTCTTGGGGGCAGGGAAGCACTGAAGCTTTCTTT; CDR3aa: CASSSWGQGSTEAFF
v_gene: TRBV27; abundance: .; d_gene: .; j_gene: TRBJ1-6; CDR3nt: TGTGCCAGCCGCAGGGATCCTAATTCACCCCTCCACTTT; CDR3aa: CASRRDPNSPLHF
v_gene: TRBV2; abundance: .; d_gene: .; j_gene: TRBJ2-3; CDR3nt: TGTGCCAGCAGCGTACAGGGAGATACGCAGTATTTT; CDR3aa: CASSVQGDTQYF
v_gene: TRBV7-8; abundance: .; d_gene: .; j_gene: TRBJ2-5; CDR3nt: TGTGCCAGCAGCTTTCGGTTTGTAGAGACCCAGTACTTC; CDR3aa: CASSFRFVETQYF
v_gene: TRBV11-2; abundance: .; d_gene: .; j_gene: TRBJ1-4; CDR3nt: TGTGCCAGCAGCCAAACAGGTGCAACTAATGAAAAACTGTTTTTT; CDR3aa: CASSQTGATNEKLFF
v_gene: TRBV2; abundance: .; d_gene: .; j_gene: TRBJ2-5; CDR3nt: TGTGCCAGCAGGTACAGGGTTTTGGAAGAGACCCAGTACTTC; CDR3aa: CASRYRVLEETQYF
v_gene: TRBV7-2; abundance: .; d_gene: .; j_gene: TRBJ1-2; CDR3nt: TGTGCCAGCAGCTTAAGGTGGACAGAGGGGACCTACACCTTC; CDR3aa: CASSLRWTEGTYTF
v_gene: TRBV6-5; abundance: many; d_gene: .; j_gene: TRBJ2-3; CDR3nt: TGTGCCAGCAGGTCGCGAGGTACGCAGTATTTT; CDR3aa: CASRSRGTQYF
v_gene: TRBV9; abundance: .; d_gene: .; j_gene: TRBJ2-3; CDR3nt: TGTGCCAGCAGCGGTTTGAACAATGCGCAGTATTTT; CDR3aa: CASSGLNNAQYF
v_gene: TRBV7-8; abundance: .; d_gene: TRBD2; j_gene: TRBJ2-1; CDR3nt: TGTGCCAGCAGCCTACGGGGGACTAGCGGTTACAATGAGCAGTTCTTC; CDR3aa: CASSLRGTSGYNEQFF
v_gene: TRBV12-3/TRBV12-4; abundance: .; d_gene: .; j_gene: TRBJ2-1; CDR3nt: TGTGCCAGCAGTCCGAGACTCCCAAATGAGCAGTTCTTC; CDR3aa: CASSPRLPNEQFF
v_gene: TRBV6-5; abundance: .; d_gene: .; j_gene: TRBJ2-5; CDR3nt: TGTGCCAGCAGTTACTCCCGAGAGACCCAGTACTTC; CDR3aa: CASSYSRETQYF
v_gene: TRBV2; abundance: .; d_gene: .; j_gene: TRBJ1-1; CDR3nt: TGTGCCAGCAGTGAGAGGAGGGAAAACACTGAAGCTTTCTTT; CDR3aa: CASSERRENTEAFF
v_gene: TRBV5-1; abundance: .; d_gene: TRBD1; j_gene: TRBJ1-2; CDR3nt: TGCGCCAGCAGCAGCGACAGGGGGCGCGACTATGGCTACACCTTC; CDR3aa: CASSSDRGRDYGYTF
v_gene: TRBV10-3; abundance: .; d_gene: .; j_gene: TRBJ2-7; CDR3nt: TGTGCCATCGGTCTGAGCTCCTACGAGCAGTACTTC; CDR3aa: CAIGLSSYEQYF
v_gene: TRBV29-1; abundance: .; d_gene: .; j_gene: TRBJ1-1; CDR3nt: TGCAGCGTTTGGGGAGGGTCGTCGAACACTGAAGCTTTCTTT; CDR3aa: CSVWGGSSNTEAFF
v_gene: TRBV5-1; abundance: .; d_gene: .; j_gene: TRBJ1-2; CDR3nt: TGCGCCAGCAGCTACAGCCCTAACTATGGCTACACCTTC; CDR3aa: CASSYSPNYGYTF
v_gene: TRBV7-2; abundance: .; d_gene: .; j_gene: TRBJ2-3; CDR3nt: TGTGCCAGCAGCTTAGGGAGCGGCACAGATACGCAGTATTTT; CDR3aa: CASSLGSGTDTQYF